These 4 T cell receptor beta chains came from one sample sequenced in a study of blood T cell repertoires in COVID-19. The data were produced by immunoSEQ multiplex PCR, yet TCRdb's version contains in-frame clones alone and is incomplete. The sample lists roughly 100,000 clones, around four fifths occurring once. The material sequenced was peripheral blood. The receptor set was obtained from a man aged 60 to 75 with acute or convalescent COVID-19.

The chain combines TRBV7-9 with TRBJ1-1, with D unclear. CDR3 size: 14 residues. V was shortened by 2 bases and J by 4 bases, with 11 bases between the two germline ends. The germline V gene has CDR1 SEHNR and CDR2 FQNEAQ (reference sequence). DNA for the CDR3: TGTGCCAGCAGCTTAATGGAGGGTAGCACTGAAGCTTTCTTT. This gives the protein CASSLMEGSTEAFF.

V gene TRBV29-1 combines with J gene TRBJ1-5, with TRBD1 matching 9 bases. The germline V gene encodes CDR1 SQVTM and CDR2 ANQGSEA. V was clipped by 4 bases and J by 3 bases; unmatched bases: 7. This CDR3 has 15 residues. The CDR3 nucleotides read TGCAGCGTTGCCCCGACAGGGGGGGACAATCAGCCCCAGCATTTT. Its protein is CSVAPTGGDNQPQHF. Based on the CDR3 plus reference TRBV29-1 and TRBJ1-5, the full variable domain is SAVISQKPSRDICQRGTSLTIQCQVDSQVTMMFWYRQQPGQSLTLIATANQGSEATYESGFVIDKFPISRPNLTFSTLTVSNMSPEDSSIYLCSVAPTGGDNQPQHFGDGTRLSIL.

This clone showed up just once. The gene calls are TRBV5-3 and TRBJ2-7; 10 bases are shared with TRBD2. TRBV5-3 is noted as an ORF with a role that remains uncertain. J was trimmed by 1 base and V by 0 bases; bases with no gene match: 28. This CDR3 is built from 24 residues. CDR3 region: CARSLGRETNYSGRTSGTSYEQYF. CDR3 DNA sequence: TGTGCCAGAAGCTTGGGACGGGAAACAAATTATAGTGGCCGAACTAGCGGGACGTCCTACGAGCAGTACTTC.

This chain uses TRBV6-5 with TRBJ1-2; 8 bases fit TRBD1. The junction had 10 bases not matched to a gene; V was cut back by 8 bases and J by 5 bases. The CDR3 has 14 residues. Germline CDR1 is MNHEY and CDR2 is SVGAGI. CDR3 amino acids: CASSETGGWYGYTF. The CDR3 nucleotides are TGTGCCAGCTCTGAAACAGGGGGATGGTATGGCTACACCTTC.